The next 19 T cell receptor beta chains were all read from a single sample in a study of CD8 T cells in Susac syndrome (dated by TCRdb to the late 2010s). Libraries were made using the immunoSEQ multiplex PCR assay. RNA was extracted using the RNeasy kit, and roughly 0.45 to 1 ug of the RNA was reverse transcribed with random hexamers. The public sequencing data were trimmed at Q25 with fastp and processed into clonotypes with MiXCR by TCRdb, which kept only in-frame beta chains. Here each entry gathers all rows of one CDR3 protein and keeps the most common genes and DNA. The sample table contains some 77,000 distinct CDR3 sequences; only one count was recorded for just over 90% of them. Less than 0.16% of the sample lies in the top ten. Sequenced input: CD4+ T cells from PBMCs. The receptors here all came from a human donor with Susac syndrome.

The rearrangement joins TRBV5-1 to TRBJ2-3, with TRBD2 matching over 10 bases. The length of the CDR3 is 17 residues. With V trimmed by 2 bases and J by 2 bases, 8 bases remained unmatched. Germline assignment: CDR1 SGHRS and CDR2 YFSETQ. CDR3 residues: CASSLQSGGAFTDTQYF. CDR3 DNA: TGCGCCAGCAGCTTACAGAGCGGGGGGGCCTTCACAGATACGCAGTATTTT. The variable domain in full, with the rest retrieved from reference TRBV5-1 and TRBJ2-3, is KAGVTQTPRYLIKTRGQQVTLSCSPISGHRSVSWYQQTPGQGLQFLFEYFSETQRNKGNFPGRFSGRQFSNSRSEMNVSTLELGDSALYLCASSLQSGGAFTDTQYFGPGTRLTVL.

The rearrangement links TRBV11-2 to TRBJ2-5, with 7 bases identical to TRBD2. V dropped 4 bases and J dropped 1; count of bases not matched to a gene: 12. The germline V gene has CDR1 SGHAT and CDR2 FQNNGV. The CDR3 is 17 residues long. The CDR3 sequence is CASSSPGGSMPQETQYF. CDR3 DNA sequence: TGTGCCAGCAGCTCCCCGGGGGGAAGCATGCCCCAAGAGACCCAGTACTTC.

The V call is TRBV6-6, the J call TRBJ2-7; 11 bases are a match to TRBD1. J lost 6 bases, V lost 3 bases, and 10 bases had no gene match. Germline V gene data show CDR1 as MNHNY and CDR2 as SVGAGI (reference sequence). The CDR3 has 16 residues. The CDR3 spells CASSYRVGTGGSEQYF. In DNA form, the CDR3 reads TGTGCCAGCAGTTATCGGGTGGGGACAGGGGGATCCGAGCAGTACTTC.

V usage is TRBV7-4 and J usage is TRBJ2-7; possible D gene TRBD1, 6 bases. CDR3 length: 16 residues. Germline V gene lookup returns CDR1 SGHVT and CDR2 SQSDAQ. With 5 bases removed from V and 4 bases from J, the gap between germline ends came to 21 bases. CDR3 DNA sequence: TGTGCCAGCAGCCCCGGTCGGACAGCTCCCCGTTACGAGCAGTACTTC. Translated, it gives CASSPGRTAPRYEQYF.

The rearrangement links TRBV12-3 or TRBV12-4 to TRBJ2-7, with D perhaps TRBD1 or TRBD2 (5 bases each). V lost 6 bases and J 0 bases, leaving 15 bases between the germline ends. There are 15 residues in the CDR3. This CDR3 is CASREATDLSYEQYF. CDR3 nucleotides: TGTGCCAGCAGGGAGGCGACAGACCTCTCCTACGAGCAGTACTTC.

The chain couples TRBV28 to TRBJ2-7, with D maybe TRBD1 (5 bases). This CDR3 is built from 13 residues. Trimming shortened V by 5 bases and J by 6 bases, and 14 bases separated the two germline ends. CDR1 and CDR2 from the germline V gene are MDHEN and SYDVKM. Here the CDR3 reads CASSLGAVREQYF. The CDR3 DNA sequence: TGTGCCAGCAGTCTTGGGGCAGTTCGCGAGCAGTACTTC.

This chain links TRBV4-2 with TRBJ2-5; D is unclear. The CDR3 runs 12 residues. With 1 base removed from V and 7 bases from J, the gap between germline ends came to 7 bases. Germline CDR1 reads LGHNA; CDR2 reads YNFKEQ. CDR3 loop: CASSQAYGTQYF. CDR3 nucleotides: TGTGCCAGCAGCCAAGCCTATGGGACCCAGTACTTC.

This sequence joins TRBV7-3 and TRBJ2-7; 8 bases match TRBD1. V was clipped by 4 bases and J by 7 bases; unmatched bases: 15. This CDR3 region has 16 residues. Germline assignment: CDR1 SGHTA and CDR2 FQGTGA. DNA for the CDR3: TGTGCCAGCAGCTCCCAGAGTGGACAGGGAATAGGGGAGCAGTACTTC. This translates into CASSSQSGQGIGEQYF.

The chain couples TRBV3-1 to TRBJ1-2; D possibly corresponds to TRBD1 (6 bases). The germline V gene has CDR1 LGHDT and CDR2 YNNKEL (reference sequence). The germline V and J ends were trimmed by 1 base and 1 base, with 7 bases remaining between them. The CDR3 is made up of 14 amino acids. The CDR3 DNA reads as TGTGCCAGCAGCCAAGGGACAGTTAACTATGGCTACACCTTC. It specifies CASSQGTVNYGYTF.

The chain links TRBV21-1 to TRBJ2-1; no DNA check was done on the table's D call, TRBD1. TRBV21-1 is designated a pseudogene. This CDR3 spans 16 amino acids. The CDR3 nucleotides read TGTGCCAGCAGCAAGGGGAAGGGTGCTACAGATAATGAGCAGTTCTTC. Its translation is CASSKGKGATDNEQFF.

The chain has TRBV28 and TRBJ2-7, with D unclear. This CDR3 has 10 amino acids. Between the trimmed V and J ends, which lost 8 bases and 3 bases, there was a span of 5 bases. CDR1 and CDR2 from the germline V gene are MDHEN and SYDVKM. The CDR3 coding sequence is TGTGCCAGCGGGTTCTACGAGCAGTACTTC. Encoded protein: CASGFYEQYF.

The V and J genes are TRBV6-1 and TRBJ1-5; D remains ambiguous. Germline V gene sequence: CDR1 MNHNS, CDR2 SASEGT. V lost 3 bases and J lost 3, with 15 bases in between. The CDR3 is made up of 16 amino acids. CDR3 nucleotides: TGTGCCAGCAGTGATTATACCCGGATTTCCAATCAGCCCCAGCATTTT. Translation: CASSDYTRISNQPQHF.

The CDR3 sequence is CASSRLAGGPRDTQYF. The CDR3 DNA sequence: TGTGCCAGCAGCCGACTAGCGGGGGGGCCTAGGGATACGCAGTATTTT. The rearrangement joins TRBV6-1 to TRBJ2-3; 14 positions match TRBD2. This CDR3 is built from 16 residues. Trimming removed 6 bases from V and 6 bases from J; junction bases left unmatched: 8. Germline CDR1 MNHNS, CDR2 SASEGT.

This clonotype was detected only a few times. The chain recombines TRBV15 with TRBJ2-5; D uncertain. The V end lost 1 base, the J end lost 1 base, and 7 bases lay between the germline ends. Germline CDR1 is LNHNV and CDR2 is YYDKDF (reference sequence). This CDR3 region has 14 residues. The CDR3 nucleotides are TGTGCCACCAGCAGAGGAACACTCCAAGAGACCCAGTACTTC. This codes for CATSRGTLQETQYF. The full variable domain, with the rest looked up from reference TRBV15 and TRBJ2-5, is DAMVIQNPRYQVTQFGKPVTLSCSQTLNHNVMYWYQQKSSQAPKLLFHYYDKDFNNEADTPDNFQSRRPNTSFCFLDIRSPGLGDTAMYLCATSRGTLQETQYFGPGTRLLVL.

This chain uses TRBV4-1 with TRBJ1-2, with 7 bases lining up with TRBD1. The V and J ends lost 0 bases and 4 bases, in that order; junction bases with no gene match: 2. CDR3 size: 14 residues. Per germline, CDR1 MGHRA and CDR2 YSYEKL. The chain's CDR3 is CASSQDGDSYGYTF. Written as DNA, the CDR3 is TGCGCCAGCAGCCAAGATGGGGACAGCTATGGCTACACCTTC.

This clonotype was picked up one time. V is TRBV28 and J is TRBJ2-7, with a weak D call TRBD2 (7 bases). V was clipped by 6 bases and J by 5 bases, with 14 bases between them. Germline V gives CDR1 MDHEN, CDR2 SYDVKM. The CDR3 extends over 13 amino acids. CDR3 residues: CASRLQGRDEQYF. CDR3 DNA: TGTGCCAGCAGACTTCAGGGGAGGGACGAGCAGTACTTC.

The CDR3 DNA reads as TGTGCCAGCAGTTTCCCCTCGACAGGCGTCAGGGGTGGCTACACCTTC. Its translation is CASSFPSTGVRGGYTF. This chain joins TRBV28 and TRBJ1-2; TRBD1 might be the D (6 bases). V was clipped by 3 bases and J by 7 bases, with 21 bases between them. The V gene's germline CDR1 is MDHEN and CDR2 SYDVKM. This CDR3 is 16 amino acids long.

V and J are TRBV7-2 and TRBJ2-1; a possible D gene is TRBD2 (5 bases). Germline values: CDR1 SGHTA, CDR2 FQGNSA. This CDR3 contains 15 residues. V shed 0 bases and J shed 7 bases, with 13 bases lying between them. Here the CDR3 DNA reads TGTGCCAGCAGCTTAGCGCTCGGGGTGAGGAATGAGCAGTTCTTC. Residues: CASSLALGVRNEQFF.

The CDR3 loop reads CASSSRNVGGSNEQFF. As DNA, the CDR3 is TGTGCCAGCAGCTCGAGAAACGTTGGGGGCTCGAATGAGCAGTTCTTC. This chain uses TRBV7-9 with TRBJ2-1; perhaps TRBD1 as D (6 bases). CDR1 is SEHNR and CDR2 is FQNEAQ in the germline V gene (reference sequence). This CDR3 has 16 residues. Trimming took off 4 bases at V and 7 bases at J, with 20 bases between the two ends.